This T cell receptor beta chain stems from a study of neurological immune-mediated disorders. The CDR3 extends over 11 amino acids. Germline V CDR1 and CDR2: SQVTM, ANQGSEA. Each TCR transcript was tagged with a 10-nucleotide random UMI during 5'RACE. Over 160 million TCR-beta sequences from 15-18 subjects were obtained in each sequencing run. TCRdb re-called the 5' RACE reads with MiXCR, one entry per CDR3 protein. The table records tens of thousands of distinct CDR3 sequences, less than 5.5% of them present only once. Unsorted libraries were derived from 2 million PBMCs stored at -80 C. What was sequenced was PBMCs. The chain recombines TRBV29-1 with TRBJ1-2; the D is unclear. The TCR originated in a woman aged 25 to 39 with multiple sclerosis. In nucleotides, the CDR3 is TGCGGATCTTCGAGTAACTATGGCTACACCTTC. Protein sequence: CGSSSNYGYTF. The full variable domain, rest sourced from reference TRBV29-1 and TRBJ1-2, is SAVISQKPSRDICQRGTSLTIQCQVDSQVTMMFWYRQQPGQSLTLIATANQGSEATYESGFVIDKFPISRPNLTFSTLTVSNMSPEDSSIYLCGSSSNYGYTFGSGTRLTVV.